This T cell receptor (beta chain) stems from a study of blood T cell repertoires in COVID-19. Study at large: Sites across the United States, Italy and Spain contributed samples from acute and convalescent COVID-19. T cells, B-cell-depleted T cells, or PBMCs supplied cDNA or gDNA.

As handled by the study authors: The assay estimated nucleated cells by amplifying reference gene primers. TCRdb keeps only in-frame clones here, not all; method: immunoSEQ multiplex PCR. That table is the source of V, J and clone size, and D and trimming were worked out from the DNA. The data contain around 60,000 clones, approximately 84% of them seen just once; the ten biggest clones take up about 14%. With V trimmed by 3 bases and J by 3 bases, 5 bases remained unmatched. There are 16 residues in the CDR3. Per the germline V gene, CDR1 is KGHDR and CDR2 is SFDVKD. Sample: peripheral blood. The sequence derives from a human donor in a cohort sampled during active COVID-19. V is TRBV24-1 and J is TRBJ2-2, with 8 bases fitting TRBD1. The CDR3 reads CATSDRSGGDTGELFF. CDR3 DNA: TGTGCCACCAGTGATAGGTCAGGGGGCGACACCGGGGAGCTGTTTTTT.